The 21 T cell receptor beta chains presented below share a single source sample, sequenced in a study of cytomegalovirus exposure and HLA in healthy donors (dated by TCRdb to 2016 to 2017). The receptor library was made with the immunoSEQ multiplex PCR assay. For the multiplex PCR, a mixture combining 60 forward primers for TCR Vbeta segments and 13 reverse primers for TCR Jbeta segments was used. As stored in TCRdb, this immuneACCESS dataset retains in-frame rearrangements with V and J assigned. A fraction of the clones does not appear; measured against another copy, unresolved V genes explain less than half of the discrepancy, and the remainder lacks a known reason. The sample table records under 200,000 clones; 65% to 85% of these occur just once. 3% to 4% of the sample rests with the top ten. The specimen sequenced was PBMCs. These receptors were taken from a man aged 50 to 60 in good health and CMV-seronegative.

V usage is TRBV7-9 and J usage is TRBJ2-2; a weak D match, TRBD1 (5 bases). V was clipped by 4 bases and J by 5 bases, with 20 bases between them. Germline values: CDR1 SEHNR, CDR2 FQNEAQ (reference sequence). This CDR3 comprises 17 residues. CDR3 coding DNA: TGTGCCAGCAGCTCGCCCCGGGCCAACAGGTGGACCGGGGAGCTGTTTTTT. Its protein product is CASSSPRANRWTGELFF.

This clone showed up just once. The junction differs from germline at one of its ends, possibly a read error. The CDR3 DNA follows: TGTTCCAGCAGCTCGTCTCGTGGACTAGCGGGGGTGCGGGATACGCAGTATTTT. It translates to CSSSSSRGLAGVRDTQYF. This chain connects TRBV7-9 to TRBJ2-3; TRBD2 matches at 13 bases. Germline CDR1 is SEHNR and CDR2 is FQNEAQ (reference sequence). This CDR3 has 18 amino acids.

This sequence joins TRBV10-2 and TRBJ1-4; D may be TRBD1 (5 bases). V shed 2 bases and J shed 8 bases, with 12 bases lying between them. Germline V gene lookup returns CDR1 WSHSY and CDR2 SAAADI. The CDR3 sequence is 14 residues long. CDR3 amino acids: CASSEAGRPEKLFF. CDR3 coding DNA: TGCGCCAGCAGTGAGGCGGGACGACCCGAAAAACTGTTTTTT.

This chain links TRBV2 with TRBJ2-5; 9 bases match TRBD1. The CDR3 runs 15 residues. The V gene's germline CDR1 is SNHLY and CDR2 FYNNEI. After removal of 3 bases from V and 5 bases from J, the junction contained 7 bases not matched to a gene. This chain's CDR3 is CASSDNRGRRETQYF. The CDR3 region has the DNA TGTGCCAGCAGTGATAACAGGGGGCGCCGTGAGACCCAGTACTTC.

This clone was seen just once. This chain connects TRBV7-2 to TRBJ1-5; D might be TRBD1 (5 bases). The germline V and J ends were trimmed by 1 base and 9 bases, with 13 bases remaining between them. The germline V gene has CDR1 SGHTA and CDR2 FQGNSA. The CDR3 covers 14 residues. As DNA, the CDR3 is TGTGCCAGCAGCTTAGGGGGACGGGAGAGGCCCCAGCATTTT. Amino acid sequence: CASSLGGRERPQHF.

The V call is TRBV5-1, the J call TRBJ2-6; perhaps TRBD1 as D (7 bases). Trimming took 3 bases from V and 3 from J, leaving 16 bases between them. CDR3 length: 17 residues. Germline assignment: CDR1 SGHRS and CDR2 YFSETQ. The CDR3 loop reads CASSYQGGAIGANVLTF. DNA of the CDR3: TGCGCCAGCAGCTACCAGGGGGGCGCAATTGGGGCCAACGTCCTGACTTTC.

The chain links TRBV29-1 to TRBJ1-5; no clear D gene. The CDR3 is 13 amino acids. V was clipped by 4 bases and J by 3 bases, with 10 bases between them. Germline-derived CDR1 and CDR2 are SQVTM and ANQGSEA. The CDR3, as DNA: TGCAGCGTTGGAGAGAGCTCCAATCAGCCCCAGCATTTT. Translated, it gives CSVGESSNQPQHF.

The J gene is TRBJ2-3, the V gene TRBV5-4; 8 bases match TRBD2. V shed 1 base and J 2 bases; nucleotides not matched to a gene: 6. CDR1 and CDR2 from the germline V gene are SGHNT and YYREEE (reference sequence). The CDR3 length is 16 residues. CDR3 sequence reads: CASSLRPSGSTDTQYF. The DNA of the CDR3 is TGTGCCAGCAGCTTGAGGCCTAGCGGGTCCACAGATACGCAGTATTTT.

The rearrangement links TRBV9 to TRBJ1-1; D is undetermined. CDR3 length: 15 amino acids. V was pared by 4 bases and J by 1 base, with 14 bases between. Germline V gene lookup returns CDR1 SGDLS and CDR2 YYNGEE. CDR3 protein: CASSPPGRGNTEAFF. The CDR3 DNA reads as TGTGCCAGCAGCCCCCCGGGCCGGGGGAACACTGAAGCTTTCTTT.

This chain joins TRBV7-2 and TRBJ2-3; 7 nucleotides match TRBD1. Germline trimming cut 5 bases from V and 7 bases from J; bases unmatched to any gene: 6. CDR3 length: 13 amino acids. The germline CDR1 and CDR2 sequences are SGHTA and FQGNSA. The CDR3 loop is CASSLRGQNTQYF. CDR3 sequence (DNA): TGTGCCAGCAGCCTGAGGGGGCAGAATACGCAGTATTTT.

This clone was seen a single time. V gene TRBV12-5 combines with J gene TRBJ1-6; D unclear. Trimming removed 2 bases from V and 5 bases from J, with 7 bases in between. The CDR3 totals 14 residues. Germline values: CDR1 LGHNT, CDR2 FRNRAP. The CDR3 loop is CASGLTFNNSPLHF. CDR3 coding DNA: TGTGCTAGTGGTTTGACATTCAATAATTCACCCCTCCACTTT.

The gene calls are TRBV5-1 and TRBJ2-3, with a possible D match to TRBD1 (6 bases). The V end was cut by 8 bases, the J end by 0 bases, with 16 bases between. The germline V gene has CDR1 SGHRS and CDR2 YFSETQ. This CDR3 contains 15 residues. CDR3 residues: CASKLQGSSTDTQYF. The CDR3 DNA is TGCGCCAGTAAATTACAGGGATCTAGCACAGATACGCAGTATTTT.

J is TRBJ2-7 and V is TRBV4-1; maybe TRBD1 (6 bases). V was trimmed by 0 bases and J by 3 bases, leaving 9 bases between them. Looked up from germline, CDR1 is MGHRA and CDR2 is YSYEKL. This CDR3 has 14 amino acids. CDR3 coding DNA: TGCGCCAGCAGCCAAGAGGCAGGGGTCTACGAGCAGTACTTC. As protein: CASSQEAGVYEQYF.

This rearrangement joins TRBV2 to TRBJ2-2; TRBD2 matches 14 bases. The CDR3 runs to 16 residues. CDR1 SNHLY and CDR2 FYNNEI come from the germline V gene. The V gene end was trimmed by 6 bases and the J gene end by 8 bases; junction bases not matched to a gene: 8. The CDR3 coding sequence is TGTGCCAGCAGCTACGGACTAGCGGGGGGTGAAGGGGAGCTGTTTTTT. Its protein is CASSYGLAGGEGELFF.

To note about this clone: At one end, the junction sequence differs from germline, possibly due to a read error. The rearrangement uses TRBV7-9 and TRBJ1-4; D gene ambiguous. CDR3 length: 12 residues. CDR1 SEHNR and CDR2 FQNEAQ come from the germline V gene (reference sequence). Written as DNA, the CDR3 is TGTTCCAGCAGCGCGGCGGGTGAAAAACTGTTTTTT. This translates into CSSSAAGEKLFF.

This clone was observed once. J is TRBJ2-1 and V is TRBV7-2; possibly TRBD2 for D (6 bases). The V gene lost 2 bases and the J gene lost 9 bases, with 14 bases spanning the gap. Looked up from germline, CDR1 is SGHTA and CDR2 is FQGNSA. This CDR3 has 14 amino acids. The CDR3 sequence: CASSLRLAKGEQFF. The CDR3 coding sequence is TGTGCCAGCAGCTTACGGCTAGCGAAGGGTGAGCAGTTCTTC.

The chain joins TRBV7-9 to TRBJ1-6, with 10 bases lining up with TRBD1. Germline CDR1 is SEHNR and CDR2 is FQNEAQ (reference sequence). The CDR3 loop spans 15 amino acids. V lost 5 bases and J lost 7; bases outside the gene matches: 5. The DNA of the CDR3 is TGTGCCAGCAGCAGGGGGACAGGGGAAAATTCACCCCTCCACTTT. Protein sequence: CASSRGTGENSPLHF.

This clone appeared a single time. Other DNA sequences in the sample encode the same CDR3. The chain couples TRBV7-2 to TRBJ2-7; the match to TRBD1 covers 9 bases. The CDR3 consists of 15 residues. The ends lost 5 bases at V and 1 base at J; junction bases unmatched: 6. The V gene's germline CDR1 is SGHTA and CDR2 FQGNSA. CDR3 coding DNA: TGTGCCAGCAGCCTAGGGGGACAGGGTTCCTACGAGCAGTACTTC. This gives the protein CASSLGGQGSYEQYF.

Here the CDR3 reads CASSPDLPGDYGYTF. In DNA, the CDR3 is TGCGCCAGCAGCCCGGACCTTCCGGGGGACTATGGCTACACCTTC. This chain uses TRBV5-1 with TRBJ1-2; maybe TRBD1 (5 bases). Germline assignment: CDR1 SGHRS and CDR2 YFSETQ. Between the trimmed V and J ends, which lost 4 bases and 3 bases, there was a span of 16 bases. The CDR3 contains 15 residues.

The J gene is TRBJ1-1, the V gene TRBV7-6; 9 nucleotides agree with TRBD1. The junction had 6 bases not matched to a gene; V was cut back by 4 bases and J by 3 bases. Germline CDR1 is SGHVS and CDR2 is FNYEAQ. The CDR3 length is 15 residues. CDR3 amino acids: CASSSGTGTYTEAFF. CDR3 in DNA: TGTGCCAGCAGCTCCGGGACAGGGACCTACACTGAAGCTTTCTTT.

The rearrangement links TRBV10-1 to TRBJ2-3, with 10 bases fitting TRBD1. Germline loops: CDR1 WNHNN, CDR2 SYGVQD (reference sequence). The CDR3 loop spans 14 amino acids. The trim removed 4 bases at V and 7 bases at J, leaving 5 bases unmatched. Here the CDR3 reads CASSGDRGTHTQYF. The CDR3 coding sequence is TGCGCCAGCAGTGGGGACAGGGGCACCCATACGCAGTATTTT.